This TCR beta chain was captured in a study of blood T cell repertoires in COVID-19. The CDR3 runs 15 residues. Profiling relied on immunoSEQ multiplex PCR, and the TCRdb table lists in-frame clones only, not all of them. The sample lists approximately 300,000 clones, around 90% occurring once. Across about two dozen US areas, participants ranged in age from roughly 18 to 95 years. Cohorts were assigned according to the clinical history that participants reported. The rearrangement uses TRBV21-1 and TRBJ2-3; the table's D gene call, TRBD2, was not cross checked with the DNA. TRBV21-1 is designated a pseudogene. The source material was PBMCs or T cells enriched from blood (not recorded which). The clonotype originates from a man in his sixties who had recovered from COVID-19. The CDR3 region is CASSAPGGRLDTQYF. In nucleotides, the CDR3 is TGTGCCAGCAGCGCGCCCGGGGGGCGTTTAGATACGCAGTATTTT.